The next 24 T cell receptor beta chains were all read from a single sample in a study of tumor and adjacent non-tumor tissue in lung cancer. The template was RNA from unsorted bulk tissue. More than 3 cm separated this lung sample from the edge of the tumor. A modified ARM-PCR protocol with three rounds of nested PCR amplified TCRbeta. TCRdb called the multiplex PCR reads again in MiXCR, with one record for every CDR3 protein. The table has more than 45,000 distinct CDR3 sequences, 60% to 65% seen once. Sample: distant non-tumor lung tissue. The source is a woman aged 65 to 85 with non-small cell lung cancer.

This clonotype was recorded at least ten times. This rearrangement joins TRBV4-2 to TRBJ2-7; D possibly corresponds to TRBD2 (7 bases). The V gene's germline CDR1 is LGHNA and CDR2 YNFKEQ. Between the trimmed V and J ends, which lost 0 bases and 2 bases, there was a span of 14 bases. The length of the CDR3 is 16 residues. CDR3 region: CASSQEVGGATYEQYF. The CDR3 bases are TGTGCCAGCAGCCAAGAGGTAGGGGGGGCAACCTACGAGCAGTACTTC.

This clonotype was picked up many times. V is TRBV12-3 or TRBV12-4 and J is TRBJ2-2; D gene unclear. This CDR3 is 16 amino acids long. V lost 8 bases to trimming and J lost 0 bases, with 16 bases between them. This chain's CDR3 is CASAPRVGTNTGELFF. CDR3 coding DNA: TGTGCCAGCGCCCCTCGAGTGGGGACGAACACCGGGGAGCTGTTTTTT.

Comments on this clonotype: The conserved final phenylalanine or tryptophan is absent from the CDR3, which likely points to a read error. The V gene is TRBV4-1, the J gene TRBJ2-5, with TRBD2 matching over 9 bases. The CDR3 loop spans 20 amino acids. Germline V gives CDR1 MGHRA, CDR2 YSYEKL. The CDR3 nucleotides read TGCGTCAGCAGCCAAGGGAGAGGCCTAGCGGGAAATGTTGGCCAAGAGACCCAGTACGTC. Translating gives CVSSQGRGLAGNVGQETQYV.

About this clonotype itself: The junction shows a germline mismatch at one end, possibly a read error. The chain uses TRBV5-4 and TRBJ2-1; D may be TRBD1 (6 bases). Germline-derived CDR1 and CDR2 are SGHNT and YYREEE (reference sequence). CDR3 size: 12 residues. The CDR3 DNA is TGTGCCAACAGCTCTATAGGGGGTGAGCAGTTCTTC. Its translation is CANSSIGGEQFF.

On this clonotype itself: The germline gene is not matched at one end of the junction; a read error may be the cause. The chain is built from TRBV29-1 and TRBJ2-7; a possible D gene is TRBD2 (6 bases). The CDR3 length is 13 residues. From germline, CDR1 is SQVTM and CDR2 ANQGSEA. The CDR3: CSVALVGGYEHYF. DNA for the CDR3: TGCAGCGTTGCACTAGTGGGAGGTTACGAGCATTACTTC.

This chain uses TRBV4-2 with TRBJ1-2; D uncertain. Germline CDR1 and CDR2: LGHNA and YNFKEQ. Trimming pared 4 bases from V and 5 bases from J, leaving 17 bases between. The CDR3 is 15 amino acids. CDR3 in amino acids: CASSPREEGFYGYTF. The CDR3, as DNA: TGTGCCAGCAGCCCTCGAGAGGAGGGTTTTTATGGCTACACCTTC.

The V call is TRBV10-3, the J call TRBJ2-5; the D gene is possibly TRBD2 (6 bases). The CDR3 is made up of 14 amino acids. With 10 bases removed from V and 0 bases from J, the gap between germline ends came to 15 bases. Per the germline V gene, CDR1 is ENHRY and CDR2 is SYGVKD. CDR3 protein: CATLVRGDQETQYF. In nucleotides, the CDR3 is TGTGCCACACTGGTTCGCGGGGACCAAGAGACCCAGTACTTC.

V is TRBV6-5 and J is TRBJ2-3; TRBD1 agrees at 7 bases. In germline, CDR1 is MNHEY, CDR2 SVGAGI. The CDR3 runs to 14 residues. With 7 bases clipped from V and 15 bases from J, the junction kept 19 bases outside the gene matches. This CDR3 reads CASTTGSFLDMHYF. As DNA, the CDR3 is TGTGCCAGCACGACAGGGTCATTTTTAGATATGCACTATTTT.

This clonotype has only a few counts. The chain joins TRBV28 to TRBJ2-7; TRBD1 aligns across 10 bases. Germline V gene sequence: CDR1 MDHEN, CDR2 SYDVKM. V shed 5 bases and J 3 bases; nucleotides not matched to a gene: 4. The CDR3 sequence is 14 residues long. CDR3: CASSVDRGGYEQYF. CDR3 coding DNA: TGTGCCAGCAGTGTGGACAGGGGGGGCTACGAGCAGTACTTC.

There are many counts of this clonotype. The DNA is left out, because the CDR3 cannot be placed on it with certainty; the CDR3 is given as TCRdb lists it. The chain employs TRBV4-1 and TRBJ2-3; the table's D call, TRBD2, has no DNA check behind it. Germline V CDR1 and CDR2: MGHRA, YSYEKL. The CDR3 is 12 residues long, ends included. CDR3 sequence: CASSQVGSGAYF.

Comments on this clonotype: One junction end does not reproduce the germline sequence, and a read error may be involved. V gene TRBV4-1 combines with J gene TRBJ1-1; D not certain. Germline V lookup: CDR1 MGHRA, CDR2 YSYEKL. The CDR3 is made up of 14 amino acids. CDR3 bases: TGCGCTAGCAGCCACCGAACAGAGAACACTGAAGATTTCTTT. Residues: CASSHRTENTEDFF.

As for this clonotype: At one end, the junction sequence differs from germline, possibly due to a read error. This chain joins TRBV29-1 and TRBJ1-2, with D uncertain. The CDR3 covers 13 residues. Germline loops: CDR1 SQVTM, CDR2 ANQGSEA. The CDR3 loop reads CSAESANSYDYTF. For the CDR3, the DNA is TGTAGCGCTGAATCTGCAAACTCCTATGACTACACCTTC.

Points on this clonotype: A much larger clone lies a single base off, so this may be a read error. The J gene is TRBJ2-5, the V gene TRBV7-9, with 7 bases identical to TRBD2. The germline CDR1 and CDR2 sequences are SEHNR and FQNEAQ (reference sequence). The CDR3 is 13 residues long. V was pared by 5 bases and J by 7 bases, with 7 bases of the junction left unmatched. The CDR3 region has the DNA TGTGCCAGCAGCACTTGCGGGAGCGTGACCCAGTACTTC. It encodes CASSTCGSVTQYF. Combining the CDR3 with reference TRBV7-9 and TRBJ2-5 gives the whole variable domain DTGVSQNPRHKITKRGQNVTFRCDPISEHNRLYWYRQTLGQGPEFLTYFQNEAQLEKSRLLSDRFSAERPKGSFSTLEIQRTEQGDSAMYLCASSTCGSVTQYFGPGTRLLVL.

With respect to this clonotype: A read error is possible here, since a much larger clone lies one base away. This chain links TRBV20-1 with TRBJ2-1; 11 nucleotides agree with TRBD2. This CDR3 is 14 amino acids long. From germline, CDR1 is DFQATT and CDR2 SNEGSKA (reference sequence). J was trimmed by 9 bases and V by 6 bases; bases with no gene match: 10. CDR3 loop: CSAEIAGGGGEQFF. The CDR3 DNA reads TGCAGTGCCGAGATAGCGGGAGGGGGGGGTGAGCAGTTCTTC.

The chain links TRBV28 to TRBJ2-7; D may be TRBD2 (6 bases). The CDR3 runs to 15 residues. CDR1 is MDHEN, CDR2 SYDVKM, per germline. Trimming pared 5 bases from V and 5 bases from J, leaving 19 bases between. The CDR3, as DNA: TGTGCCAGCAGTCTCCCCGTGGGGGGTGCAGACGAGCAGTACTTC. As protein: CASSLPVGGADEQYF.

Note on this clonotype: A read error is possible here, since a much larger clone lies one base away. V gene TRBV11-2 combines with J gene TRBJ2-7, with D maybe TRBD2 (6 bases). The CDR3 is made up of 13 amino acids. Deletions cut 5 bases from V and 7 bases from J, with 15 bases between. CDR1 and CDR2 (germline): SGHAT, FQNNGV. CDR3 nucleotide sequence: TGTGCCAGCAGCGGACTACGAACAAGGGAGCAGTACTTC. This sequence encodes CASSGLRTREQYF.

The count of this clonotype is one. This chain uses TRBV7-3 with TRBJ2-3; 9 nucleotides line up with TRBD1. The CDR3 runs to 15 residues. With 9 bases clipped from V and 4 bases from J, the junction kept 11 bases outside the gene matches. CDR1 and CDR2 from the germline V gene are SGHTA and FQGTGA. This CDR3 is CASSRGTGSPDTQYF. The CDR3 coding sequence is TGTGCCAGTAGCCGCGGGACAGGGAGTCCAGATACGCAGTATTTT.

V usage is TRBV18 and J usage is TRBJ2-1; D is unresolved. The CDR3 has 15 amino acids. Germline CDR1 and CDR2: KGHSH and LQKENI. V was clipped by 5 bases and J by 0 bases, with 11 bases between them. CDR3 coding DNA: TGTGCCAGCTCAGCAGTGGGTTACTCCTACAATGAGCAGTTCTTC. Encoded protein: CASSAVGYSYNEQFF.

Of note for this clonotype: A much larger clone lies a single base off, so this may be a read error. V and J are TRBV11-2 and TRBJ2-3, with D maybe TRBD2 (6 bases). The CDR3 runs to 15 residues. Germline V CDR1 and CDR2: SGHAT, FQNNGV. Trimming shortened V by 5 bases and J by 6 bases, and 18 bases separated the two germline ends. CDR3 protein: CASSPPGLALDTQYF. In DNA, the CDR3 is TGTGCCAGCAGCCCTCCGGGACTTGCGCTGGATACGCAGTATTTT.

The chain has TRBV6-2 or TRBV6-3 and TRBJ1-5; D call uncertain. The V and J ends lost 3 bases and 3 bases respectively, with 6 bases between them. The CDR3 length is 13 residues. In germline, CDR1 is MNHEY, CDR2 SVGEGT. In DNA, the CDR3 is TGTGCCAGCAGTTATAGGGACAATCAGCCCCAGCATTTT. This gives the protein CASSYRDNQPQHF.

As regards this clonotype: One base away lies a much larger clone, so this may be a sequencing read error. The chain employs TRBV7-9 and TRBJ2-1, with D hard to call. The CDR3 loop spans 14 amino acids. Looked up from germline, CDR1 is SEHNR and CDR2 is FQNEAQ (reference sequence). CDR3 bases: TGTGCCAGCACCCTTATGGAGTCCTACGATGAGCAGTTCTTC. The encoded protein is CASTLMESYDEQFF.

Details on this clonotype: It is likely a read error, because the conserved phenylalanine at the end of the CDR3 is missing. CDR3 nucleotide sequence: TGTGCCAGTACGAATCCGGGACAAGGGGTAAACATTCAGTACTCC. It yields the protein CASTNPGQGVNIQYS. The chain has TRBV28 and TRBJ2-4; a weak D match, TRBD1 (6 bases). Germline CDR1 reads MDHEN; CDR2 reads SYDVKM. CDR3 size: 15 residues. Trimming stripped 9 bases from V and 6 bases from J, with 21 bases between.

This rearrangement joins TRBV6-1 to TRBJ1-1; no reliable D call. This CDR3 region has 16 residues. Germline CDR1 reads MNHNS; CDR2 reads SASEGT. Trimming took off 2 bases at V and 4 bases at J, with 17 bases between the two ends. The CDR3 sequence is CASSEIPPLYSTEAFF. CDR3 nucleotides: TGTGCCAGCAGTGAAATCCCCCCACTCTATAGCACTGAAGCTTTCTTT.

This clonotype was seen a handful of times. The CDR3 spells CSVDSGGSGANVLTF. Written as DNA, the CDR3 is TGCAGCGTTGATTCCGGGGGCTCTGGGGCCAACGTCCTGACTTTC. This chain uses TRBV29-1 with TRBJ2-6; D perhaps matches TRBD2 (6 bases). The ends were cut back, 3 bases at V and 0 bases at J, with 9 bases in the middle. The CDR3 length is 15 residues. In germline, CDR1 is SQVTM, CDR2 ANQGSEA.